This TCR beta chain was sequenced for a study of glioma-infiltrating T cells after dendritic cell vaccination. Broader study findings: Patients with more pretreatment TILs had longer time to progression and survival.

Notes on this clone: The antigen is undetermined.

Per germline, CDR1 SGHRS and CDR2 YFSETQ. CDR3 size: 12 residues. The V end was cut by 0 bases, the J end by 4 bases, with 4 bases between. Generated by immunoSEQ multiplex PCR, the TCRdb table keeps only in-frame clones and is missing some. The sample has tens of thousands of clones, approximately 87% seen once. This receptor was identified in a human donor with glioblastoma. The rearrangement joins TRBV5-1 to TRBJ1-2; D uncertain. Material: blood, obtained before dendritic cell vaccination. The CDR3, as DNA: TGCGCCAGCAGCTTGGCAGGCTATGGCTACACCTTC. This translates into CASSLAGYGYTF.